Included here is one T cell receptor (beta chain) sequence, with context. There are 15 residues in the CDR3. The V gene's germline CDR1 is SEHNR and CDR2 FQNEAQ (reference sequence). J lost 6 bases, V lost 1 base, and 8 bases had no gene match. This entry comes from a study of shared clonotypes between healthy human individuals. Assay: immunoSEQ multiplex PCR; the TCRdb copy retains only in-frame clones and omits some. Here the sample spans approximately 2,000,000 clones, 90% to 95% being singletons. Naive CD8 cells comprised CD45RO-negative, CCR7-positively selected cells, excluding terminally differentiated effector memory CD45RA+ cells.

This chain links TRBV7-9 with TRBJ2-7, with 8 nucleotides matching TRBD1. What was sequenced was naive CD8+ T cells from PBMCs. The sequence came from a man aged 18 to 29 in good health. Some clones in this sample may be carry-over from other donors' samples. Here the CDR3 reads CASSLVQGAWGEQYF. The CDR3 DNA reads as TGTGCCAGCAGCTTAGTTCAGGGGGCGTGGGGCGAGCAGTACTTC.